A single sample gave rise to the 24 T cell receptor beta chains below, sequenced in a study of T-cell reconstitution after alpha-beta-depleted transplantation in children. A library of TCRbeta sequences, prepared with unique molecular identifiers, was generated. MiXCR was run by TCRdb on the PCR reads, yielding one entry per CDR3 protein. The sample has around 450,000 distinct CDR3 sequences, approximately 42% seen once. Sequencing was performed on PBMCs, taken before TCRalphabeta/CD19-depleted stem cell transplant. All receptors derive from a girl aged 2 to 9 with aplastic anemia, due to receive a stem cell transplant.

This CDR3 is CASSQSATGLVAEQYF. The CDR3 region has the DNA TGCGCCAGCAGCCAATCAGCCACGGGACTAGTTGCCGAGCAGTACTTC. The J gene is TRBJ2-7, the V gene TRBV4-1, with 8 bases lining up with TRBD2. In germline, CDR1 is MGHRA, CDR2 YSYEKL. Germline trimming cut 2 bases from V and 6 bases from J; bases unmatched to any gene: 12. CDR3 size: 16 residues.

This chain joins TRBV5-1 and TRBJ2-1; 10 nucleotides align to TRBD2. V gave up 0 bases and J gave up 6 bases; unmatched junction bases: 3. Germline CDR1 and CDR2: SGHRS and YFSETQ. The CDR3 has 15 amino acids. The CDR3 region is CASSLGGLAPNEQFF. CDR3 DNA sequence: TGCGCCAGCAGCTTGGGGGGACTAGCGCCCAATGAGCAGTTCTTC.

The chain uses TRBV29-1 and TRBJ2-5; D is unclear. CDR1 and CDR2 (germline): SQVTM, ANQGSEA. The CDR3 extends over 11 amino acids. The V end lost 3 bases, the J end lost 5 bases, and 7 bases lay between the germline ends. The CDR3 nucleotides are TGCAGCGTTGACGTTAAGGAGACCCAGTACTTC. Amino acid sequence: CSVDVKETQYF. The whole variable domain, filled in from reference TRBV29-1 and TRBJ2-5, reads SAVISQKPSRDICQRGTSLTIQCQVDSQVTMMFWYRQQPGQSLTLIATANQGSEATYESGFVIDKFPISRPNLTFSTLTVSNMSPEDSSIYLCSVDVKETQYFGPGTRLLVL.

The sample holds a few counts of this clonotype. This CDR3 is CASNRGVGADTDTQYF. CDR3 sequence (DNA): TGTGCCAGCAATCGCGGGGTGGGCGCGGACACAGATACGCAGTATTTT. The rearrangement links TRBV12-3 or TRBV12-4 to TRBJ2-3, with TRBD2 as a possible D gene (6 bases). V was trimmed by 7 bases and J by 2 bases, leaving 19 bases between them. The CDR3 extends over 16 amino acids.

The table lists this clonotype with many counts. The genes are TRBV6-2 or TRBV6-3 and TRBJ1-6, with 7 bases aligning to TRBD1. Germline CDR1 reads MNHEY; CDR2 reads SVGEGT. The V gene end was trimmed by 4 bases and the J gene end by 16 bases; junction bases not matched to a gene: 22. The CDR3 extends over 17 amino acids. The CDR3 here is CASSSQNTGAVLRRLHF. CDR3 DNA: TGTGCCAGCAGTTCCCAGAATACAGGGGCTGTCCTTCGGAGACTCCACTTT.

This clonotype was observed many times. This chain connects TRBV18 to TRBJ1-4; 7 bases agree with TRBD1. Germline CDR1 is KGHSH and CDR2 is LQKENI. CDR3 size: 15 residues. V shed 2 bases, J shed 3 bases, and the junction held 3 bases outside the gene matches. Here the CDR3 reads CASSPERGPNEKLFF. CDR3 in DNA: TGTGCCAGCTCACCAGAAAGGGGGCCTAATGAAAAACTGTTTTTT.

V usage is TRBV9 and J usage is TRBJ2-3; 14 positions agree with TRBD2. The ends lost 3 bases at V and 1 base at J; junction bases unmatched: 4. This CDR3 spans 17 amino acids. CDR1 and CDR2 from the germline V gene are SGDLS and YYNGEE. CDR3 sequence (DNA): TGTGCCAGCAGCGCGAGACTAGCGGGGGGGGGCACAGATACGCAGTATTTT. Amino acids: CASSARLAGGGTDTQYF. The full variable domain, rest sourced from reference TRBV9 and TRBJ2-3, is DSGVTQTPKHLITATGQRVTLRCSPRSGDLSVYWYQQSLDQGLQFLIQYYNGEERAKGNILERFSAQQFPDLHSELNLSSLELGDSALYFCASSARLAGGGTDTQYFGPGTRLTVL.

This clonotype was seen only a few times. In DNA, the CDR3 is TGCGCCAGCAGTCTACCGGGATATGGCTACACCTTC. Translating it yields CASSLPGYGYTF. This chain connects TRBV10-2 to TRBJ1-2, with D unclear. Germline-derived CDR1 and CDR2 are WSHSY and SAAADI. Deletions cut 5 bases from V and 5 bases from J, with 9 bases between. The CDR3 has 12 amino acids.

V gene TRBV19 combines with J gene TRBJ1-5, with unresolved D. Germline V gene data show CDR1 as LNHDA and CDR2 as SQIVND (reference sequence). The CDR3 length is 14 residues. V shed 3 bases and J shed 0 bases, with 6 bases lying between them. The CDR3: CASSMANSNQPQHF. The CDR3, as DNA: TGTGCCAGTAGTATGGCTAATAGCAATCAGCCCCAGCATTTT.

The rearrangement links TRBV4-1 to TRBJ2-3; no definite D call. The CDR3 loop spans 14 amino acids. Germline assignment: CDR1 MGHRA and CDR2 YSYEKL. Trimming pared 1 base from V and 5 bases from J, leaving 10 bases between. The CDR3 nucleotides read TGCGCCAGCAGCCAAGTTACCTACCAAGATACGCAGTATTTT. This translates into CASSQVTYQDTQYF.

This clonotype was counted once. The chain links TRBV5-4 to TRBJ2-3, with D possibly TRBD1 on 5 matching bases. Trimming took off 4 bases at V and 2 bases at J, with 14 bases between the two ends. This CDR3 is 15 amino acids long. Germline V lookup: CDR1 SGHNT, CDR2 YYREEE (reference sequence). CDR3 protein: CASSGRGSYTDTQYF. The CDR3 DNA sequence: TGTGCCAGCAGCGGTAGGGGCAGCTACACAGATACGCAGTATTTT.

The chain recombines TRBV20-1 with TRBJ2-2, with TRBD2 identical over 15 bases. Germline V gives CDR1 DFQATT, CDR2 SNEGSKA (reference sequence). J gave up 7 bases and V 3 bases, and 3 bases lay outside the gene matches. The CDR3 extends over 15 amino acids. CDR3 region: CSARGTSGRNGELFF. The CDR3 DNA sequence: TGCAGTGCTAGGGGGACTAGCGGGAGGAACGGGGAGCTGTTTTTT.

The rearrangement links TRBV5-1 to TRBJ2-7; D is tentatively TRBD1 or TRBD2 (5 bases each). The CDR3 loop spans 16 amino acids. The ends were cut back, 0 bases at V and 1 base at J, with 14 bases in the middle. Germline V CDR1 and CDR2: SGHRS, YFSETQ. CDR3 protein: CASSLDPGTVSYEQYF. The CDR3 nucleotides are TGCGCCAGCAGCTTGGATCCCGGGACGGTATCCTACGAGCAGTACTTC.

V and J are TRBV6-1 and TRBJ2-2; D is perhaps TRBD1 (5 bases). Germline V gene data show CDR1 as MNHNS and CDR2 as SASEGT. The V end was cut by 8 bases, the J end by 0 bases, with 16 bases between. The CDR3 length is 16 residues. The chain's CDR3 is CASGADVGANTGELFF. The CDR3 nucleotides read TGTGCCAGCGGGGCCGATGTTGGGGCGAACACCGGGGAGCTGTTTTTT.

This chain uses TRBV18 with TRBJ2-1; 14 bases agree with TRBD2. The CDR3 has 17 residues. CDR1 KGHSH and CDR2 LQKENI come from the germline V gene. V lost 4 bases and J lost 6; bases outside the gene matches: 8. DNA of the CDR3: TGTGCCAGCTCACGGACTACCGGGACTAGCGGGAGCAATGAGCAGTTCTTC. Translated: CASSRTTGTSGSNEQFF.

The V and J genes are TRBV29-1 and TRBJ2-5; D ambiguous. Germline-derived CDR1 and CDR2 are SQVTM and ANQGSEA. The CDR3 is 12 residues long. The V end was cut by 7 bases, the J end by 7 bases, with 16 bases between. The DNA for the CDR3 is TGCAGCGCTGGGGATGCCCGAGGGACCCAGTACTTC. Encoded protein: CSAGDARGTQYF. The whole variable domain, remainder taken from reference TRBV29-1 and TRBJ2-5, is SAVISQKPSRDICQRGTSLTIQCQVDSQVTMMFWYRQQPGQSLTLIATANQGSEATYESGFVIDKFPISRPNLTFSTLTVSNMSPEDSSIYLCSAGDARGTQYFGPGTRLLVL.

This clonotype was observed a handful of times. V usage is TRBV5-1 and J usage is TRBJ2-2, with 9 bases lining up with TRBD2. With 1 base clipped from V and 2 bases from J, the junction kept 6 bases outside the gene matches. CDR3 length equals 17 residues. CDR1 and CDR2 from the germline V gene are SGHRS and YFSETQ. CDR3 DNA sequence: TGCGCCAGCAGCTTGAGGGCGGGAGGGCCAAACACCGGGGAGCTGTTTTTT. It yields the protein CASSLRAGGPNTGELFF.

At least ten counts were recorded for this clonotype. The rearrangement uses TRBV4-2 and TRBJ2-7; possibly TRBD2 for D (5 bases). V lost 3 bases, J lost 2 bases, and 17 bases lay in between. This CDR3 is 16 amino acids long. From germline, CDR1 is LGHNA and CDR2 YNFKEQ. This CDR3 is CASSQDLSSFAYEQYF. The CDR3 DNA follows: TGTGCCAGCAGCCAGGATCTCTCTAGCTTCGCCTACGAGCAGTACTTC.

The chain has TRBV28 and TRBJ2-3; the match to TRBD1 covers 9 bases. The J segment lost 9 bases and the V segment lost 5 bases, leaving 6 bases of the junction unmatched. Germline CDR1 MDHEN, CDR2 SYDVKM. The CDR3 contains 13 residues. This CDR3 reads CASSPPGTGTQYF. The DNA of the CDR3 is TGTGCCAGCAGTCCGCCCGGGACAGGGACGCAGTATTTT. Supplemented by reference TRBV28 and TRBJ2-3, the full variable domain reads DVKVTQSSRYLVKRTGEKVFLECVQDMDHENMFWYRQDPGLGLRLIYFSYDVKMKEKGDIPEGYSVSREKKERFSLILESASTNQTSMYLCASSPPGTGTQYFGPGTRLTVL.

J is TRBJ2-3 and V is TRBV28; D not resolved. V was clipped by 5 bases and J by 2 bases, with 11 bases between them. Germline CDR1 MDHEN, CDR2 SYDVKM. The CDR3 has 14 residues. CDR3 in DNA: TGTGCCAGCAGTCCGACCGGCATCACAGATACGCAGTATTTT. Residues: CASSPTGITDTQYF.

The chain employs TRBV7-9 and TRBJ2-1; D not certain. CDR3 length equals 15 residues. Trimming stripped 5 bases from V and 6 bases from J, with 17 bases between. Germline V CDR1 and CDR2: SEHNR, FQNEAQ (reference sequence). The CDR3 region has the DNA TGTGCCAGCAGCCCTCCGGGTCCCCGACCCAATGAGCAGTTCTTC. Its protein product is CASSPPGPRPNEQFF.

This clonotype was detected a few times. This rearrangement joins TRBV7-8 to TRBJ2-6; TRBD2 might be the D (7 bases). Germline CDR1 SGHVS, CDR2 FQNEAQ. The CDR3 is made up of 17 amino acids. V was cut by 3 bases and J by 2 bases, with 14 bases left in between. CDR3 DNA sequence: TGTGCCAGCAGCTTGAGGGAGGGGGGCCCTGGGGCCAACGTCCTGACTTTC. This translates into CASSLREGGPGANVLTF.

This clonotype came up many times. The CDR3 reads CATSRPGGGSEQYF. The CDR3 nucleotides are TGTGCCACCAGCAGACCAGGGGGAGGGAGCGAGCAGTACTTC. V and J are TRBV15 and TRBJ2-7; either TRBD1 or TRBD2 may fit D (7 bases each). Germline V lookup: CDR1 LNHNV, CDR2 YYDKDF (reference sequence). The CDR3 is 14 residues long. Trimming pared 2 bases from V and 6 bases from J, leaving 14 bases between.

The CDR3 loop reads CASSTDRGNSPLHF. CDR3 in DNA: TGTGCCAGCAGCACGGACAGGGGTAATTCACCCCTCCACTTT. The chain employs TRBV28 and TRBJ1-6, with 9 bases lining up with TRBD1. V lost 6 bases and J lost 6; bases outside the gene matches: 3. The CDR3 contains 14 residues. Germline V gene sequence: CDR1 MDHEN, CDR2 SYDVKM.